These 3 T cell receptor beta chains originate from one sample sequenced in a study of spatial heterogeneity in lung cancer (dated by TCRdb to between 2018 and 2020). The library was obtained by 5' RACE. The sequencer was a NextSeq 500. TCRdb reworked the public reads: Q25 trimming with fastp, MiXCR clone assembly, productive beta chains retained. Each entry merges the rows of one CDR3 protein and shows their most common DNA and genes. In this sample the table shows about 82,000 distinct CDR3 sequences, around 12% of which occur a single time. The ten most abundant clones make up around 4.6% of the sample. The sample's time point, from its label and the paper: sample taken at primary tumor resection. TCR sequencing used whole RNA extracted from tumor and nontumor lung tissue, or from cryopreserved PBMC samples, without cell sorting. The sequencing used PBMCs, collected at surgery. The receptors were sampled from a male donor with early-stage non-small cell lung cancer.

This clonotype is medium-sized (0.01 to 0.1%). The chain joins TRBV7-7 to TRBJ2-1, with 8 bases lining up with TRBD2. V was clipped by 3 bases and J by 10 bases; unmatched bases: 5. Per germline, CDR1 SSHAT and CDR2 FNYEAQ (reference sequence). This CDR3 is 13 amino acids long. CDR3 protein: CASSFDPSGEQFF. The DNA for the CDR3 is TGTGCCAGCAGCTTCGACCCTAGCGGGGAGCAGTTCTTC.

V usage is TRBV5-1 and J usage is TRBJ1-5; D is perhaps TRBD1 (5 bases). This CDR3 is 16 amino acids long. Germline loops: CDR1 SGHRS, CDR2 YFSETQ. V lost 0 bases to trimming and J lost 4 bases, with 14 bases between them. CDR3 DNA: TGCGCCAGCAGCTTGGTGCCAGGGTCGTATAATCAGCCCCAGCATTTT. This codes for CASSLVPGSYNQPQHF.

This clonotype has just a few counts. The CDR3 nucleotides are TGTGCCAGCAGTCTGACTGGACGGTTCGAAGCTTTCTTT. Its translation: CASSLTGRFEAFF. The chain recombines TRBV28 with TRBJ1-1; D is ambiguous. V lost 5 bases, J lost 8 bases, and 15 bases lay in between. Germline V gives CDR1 MDHEN, CDR2 SYDVKM. This CDR3 region has 13 residues.